The TCR beta chain under discussion was sequenced for a study of T cell clones after liver transplantation. The data were produced by immunoSEQ multiplex PCR, yet TCRdb's version contains in-frame clones alone and is incomplete. In the table there are over 90,000 clones, about 81% of which are singletons. V was trimmed by 4 bases and J by 7 bases, leaving 20 bases between them. The V gene's germline CDR1 is SGHTA and CDR2 FQGTGA. This CDR3 is built from 16 residues. V and J are TRBV7-3 and TRBJ2-1, with D perhaps TRBD1 (6 bases). Source: CD4+ T cells from blood, taken about 50 months after liver transplant. This sequence was found in a human patient who received a liver transplant. Some T cells may trace back to the graft donor. In DNA form, the CDR3 reads TGTGCCAGCAGCTCCGGAAGGGGTACAGGGCCTAATGAGCAGTTCTTC. It translates to CASSSGRGTGPNEQFF.